A selection of T cell receptor beta chains follows, all from one sample in a study of blood T cell repertoires in COVID-19. TCRdb keeps only in-frame clones here, not all; method: immunoSEQ multiplex PCR. This table has roughly 130,000 clones, 70% to 85% appearing once. Sequencing used peripheral blood. Every receptor here comes from a woman in her 50s with acute or convalescent COVID-19. CDR3s include the opening cysteine and the closing phenylalanine or tryptophan. A D gene is named only where the DNA matches it firmly. The size field is filled for only some rows; it gives once, few, many or a size class.

v_call: TRBV27; j_call: TRBJ1-6; d_call: TRBD1; clone_size: -; cdr3_aa: CASSLFGGTALNNSPLHF; cdr3_nt: TGTGCCAGCAGTTTATTTGGGGGGACAGCCCTCAATAATTCACCCCTCCACTTT
v_call: TRBV3-1/TRBV3-2; j_call: TRBJ2-3; d_call: -; clone_size: -; cdr3_aa: CASSQEAANTDTQYF; cdr3_nt: TGTGCCAGCAGCCAAGAAGCCGCTAACACAGATACGCAGTATTTT
v_call: TRBV25-1; j_call: TRBJ1-3; d_call: -; clone_size: -; cdr3_aa: CASRDTGAGNTIYF; cdr3_nt: TGTGCCAGCAGAGATACAGGAGCTGGAAACACCATATATTTT
v_call: TRBV7-2; j_call: TRBJ1-4; d_call: -; clone_size: -; cdr3_aa: CASSQAGSNEKLFF; cdr3_nt: TGTGCCAGCAGCCAGGCGGGTTCTAATGAAAAACTGTTTTTT
v_call: TRBV14; j_call: TRBJ2-2; d_call: TRBD1; clone_size: few; cdr3_aa: CASRQQGAGGELFF; cdr3_nt: TGTGCCAGCAGACAACAGGGGGCCGGCGGGGAGCTGTTTTTT
v_call: TRBV12-3/TRBV12-4; j_call: TRBJ1-1; d_call: -; clone_size: -; cdr3_aa: CASSQGGVEAFF; cdr3_nt: TGTGCCAGCAGTCAAGGGGGGGTTGAAGCTTTCTTT
v_call: TRBV5-1; j_call: TRBJ2-1; d_call: -; clone_size: -; cdr3_aa: CASSFTGSSYNEQFF; cdr3_nt: TGCGCCAGCAGCTTTACAGGGAGCTCCTACAATGAGCAGTTCTTC
v_call: TRBV5-6; j_call: TRBJ2-2; d_call: TRBD2; clone_size: -; cdr3_aa: CASSLRLAWVAGELFF; cdr3_nt: TGTGCCAGCAGCTTGAGACTAGCCTGGGTCGCTGGGGAGCTGTTTTTT
v_call: TRBV9; j_call: TRBJ1-6; d_call: -; clone_size: -; cdr3_aa: CASSAGQTDNSPLHF; cdr3_nt: TGTGCCAGCAGTGCCGGTCAAACAGATAATTCACCCCTCCACTTT
v_call: TRBV5-6; j_call: TRBJ2-7; d_call: -; clone_size: -; cdr3_aa: CASSRRFGHSSYEQYF; cdr3_nt: TGTGCCAGCAGCCGGCGATTTGGGCACTCTTCCTACGAGCAGTACTTC
v_call: TRBV7-7; j_call: TRBJ1-4; d_call: -; clone_size: -; cdr3_aa: CASSLGVSGNEKLFF; cdr3_nt: TGTGCCAGCAGCTTAGGAGTGTCCGGGAATGAAAAACTGTTTTTT
v_call: TRBV3-1/TRBV3-2; j_call: TRBJ2-2; d_call: -; clone_size: -; cdr3_aa: CASSQAWTASNTGELFF; cdr3_nt: TGTGCCAGCAGCCAAGCCTGGACAGCATCAAACACCGGGGAGCTGTTTTTT
v_call: TRBV20-1; j_call: TRBJ1-2; d_call: TRBD1; clone_size: few; cdr3_aa: CSASADRSNYGYTF; cdr3_nt: TGCAGTGCTAGTGCGGACAGGTCAAACTATGGCTACACCTTC
v_call: TRBV6-2/TRBV6-3; j_call: TRBJ1-2; d_call: -; clone_size: few; cdr3_aa: CASSYQAIDRYGYTF; cdr3_nt: TGTGCCAGCAGTTACCAGGCAATCGACCGCTATGGCTACACCTTC
v_call: TRBV19; j_call: TRBJ2-3; d_call: TRBD2; clone_size: -; cdr3_aa: CASSIDLRTSGGVDTQYF; cdr3_nt: TGTGCCAGTAGTATAGATCTTAGGACTAGCGGGGGGGTGGATACGCAGTATTTT
v_call: TRBV3-1/TRBV3-2; j_call: TRBJ1-1; d_call: -; clone_size: once; cdr3_aa: CASSQVGADEAFF; cdr3_nt: TGTGCCAGCAGCCAAGTAGGAGCCGATGAAGCTTTCTTT
v_call: TRBV19; j_call: TRBJ2-6; d_call: -; clone_size: -; cdr3_aa: CASSIGRKQGRFGANVLTF; cdr3_nt: TGTGCCAGTAGTATAGGCAGAAAACAGGGGAGGTTTGGGGCCAACGTCCTGACTTTC
v_call: TRBV6-5; j_call: TRBJ1-1; d_call: TRBD1; clone_size: -; cdr3_aa: CASSRTGQGKAFF; cdr3_nt: TGTGCCAGCAGTAGGACTGGACAGGGTAAAGCTTTCTTT
v_call: TRBV6-5; j_call: TRBJ1-1; d_call: -; clone_size: -; cdr3_aa: CASSYADRNTEAFF; cdr3_nt: TGTGCCAGCAGTTACGCGGACAGGAACACTGAAGCTTTCTTT
v_call: TRBV7-3; j_call: TRBJ2-1; d_call: TRBD1; clone_size: -; cdr3_aa: CASSPTGGAYNEQFF; cdr3_nt: TGTGCCAGCAGCCCAACAGGGGGAGCCTACAATGAGCAGTTCTTC
v_call: TRBV4-1; j_call: TRBJ1-1; d_call: -; clone_size: once; cdr3_aa: CASSQFLTGMNTEAFF; cdr3_nt: TGCGCCAGCAGTCAGTTCTTGACAGGCATGAACACTGAAGCTTTCTTT
v_call: TRBV6-5; j_call: TRBJ1-5; d_call: TRBD1; clone_size: -; cdr3_aa: CASSVTGGDQPQHF; cdr3_nt: TGTGCCAGCAGCGTGACAGGGGGCGATCAGCCCCAGCATTTT
v_call: TRBV7-9; j_call: TRBJ1-2; d_call: -; clone_size: -; cdr3_aa: CASSLIPGNYGYTF; cdr3_nt: TGTGCCAGCAGCTTAATCCCAGGAAACTATGGCTACACCTTC
v_call: TRBV5-1; j_call: TRBJ2-7; d_call: TRBD1; clone_size: -; cdr3_aa: CASSLVGGQDEQYF; cdr3_nt: TGCGCCAGCAGCTTGGTGGGGGGACAGGACGAGCAGTACTTC
v_call: TRBV15; j_call: TRBJ1-4; d_call: -; clone_size: once; cdr3_aa: CATSRDRTNEKLFF; cdr3_nt: TGTGCCACCAGCAGAGATAGAACTAATGAAAAACTGTTTTTT
v_call: TRBV18; j_call: TRBJ1-1; d_call: -; clone_size: -; cdr3_aa: CASSLSVSRGTEAFF; cdr3_nt: TGTGCCAGCTCACTCTCCGTCAGTAGGGGAACTGAAGCTTTCTTT
v_call: TRBV11-2; j_call: TRBJ1-5; d_call: -; clone_size: -; cdr3_aa: CASSEYSNQPQHF; cdr3_nt: TGTGCCAGCAGCGAGTATAGCAATCAGCCCCAGCATTTT
v_call: TRBV6-1; j_call: TRBJ2-3; d_call: -; clone_size: -; cdr3_aa: CASSDQVAPSTDTQYF; cdr3_nt: TGTGCCAGCAGTGATCAGGTGGCCCCAAGCACAGATACGCAGTATTTT
v_call: TRBV20-1; j_call: TRBJ1-1; d_call: -; clone_size: once; cdr3_aa: CSARGNTEAFF; cdr3_nt: TGCAGTGCTCGGGGGAACACTGAAGCTTTCTTT
v_call: TRBV30; j_call: TRBJ2-7; d_call: -; clone_size: -; cdr3_aa: CAWSEGGGGSYEQYF; cdr3_nt: TGTGCCTGGTCGGAAGGTGGGGGAGGCTCCTACGAGCAGTACTTC
v_call: TRBV3-1/TRBV3-2; j_call: TRBJ1-4; d_call: -; clone_size: -; cdr3_aa: CASSQETGIQEKLFF; cdr3_nt: TGTGCCAGCAGCCAAGAAACGGGTATTCAGGAAAAACTGTTTTTT
v_call: TRBV25-1; j_call: TRBJ1-3; d_call: -; clone_size: -; cdr3_aa: CASSESRVVGNTIYF; cdr3_nt: TGTGCCAGCAGTGAATCCAGGGTAGTTGGAAACACCATATATTTT
v_call: TRBV5-1; j_call: TRBJ2-7; d_call: -; clone_size: -; cdr3_aa: CASSSGASYEQYF; cdr3_nt: TGCGCCAGCAGCTCCGGAGCCTCCTACGAGCAGTACTTC
v_call: TRBV27; j_call: TRBJ1-4; d_call: -; clone_size: -; cdr3_aa: CASSPYPGQTATNEKLFF; cdr3_nt: TGTGCCAGCAGTCCCTACCCCGGACAGACGGCAACTAATGAAAAACTGTTTTTT
v_call: TRBV4-2; j_call: TRBJ1-2; d_call: -; clone_size: -; cdr3_aa: CASSQELSDTGYGYTF; cdr3_nt: TGTGCCAGCAGCCAAGAGTTATCGGATACAGGCTATGGCTACACCTTC
v_call: TRBV14; j_call: TRBJ2-7; d_call: TRBD2; clone_size: -; cdr3_aa: CASSARGGAFGEQYF; cdr3_nt: TGTGCCAGCAGCGCCCGCGGGGGGGCGTTCGGAGAGCAGTACTTC
v_call: TRBV7-2; j_call: TRBJ1-2; d_call: -; clone_size: -; cdr3_aa: CASSLTSGQGGRGYTF; cdr3_nt: TGTGCCAGCAGCTTGACCTCGGGCCAGGGTGGTCGTGGCTACACCTTC
v_call: TRBV10-2; j_call: TRBJ1-5; d_call: TRBD1; clone_size: -; cdr3_aa: CASSDVTGGPTSNQPQHF; cdr3_nt: TGCGCCAGCAGTGACGTCACAGGGGGCCCAACAAGCAATCAGCCCCAGCATTTT
v_call: TRBV6-5; j_call: TRBJ2-1; d_call: -; clone_size: -; cdr3_aa: CASSPRTHNNEQFF; cdr3_nt: TGTGCCAGCAGTCCGCGGACTCACAACAATGAGCAGTTCTTC
v_call: TRBV25-1; j_call: TRBJ1-6; d_call: -; clone_size: -; cdr3_aa: CASSGGRGWNSPLHF; cdr3_nt: TGTGCCAGCAGTGGGGGTAGGGGGTGGAATTCACCCCTCCACTTT
v_call: TRBV2; j_call: TRBJ2-3; d_call: -; clone_size: few; cdr3_aa: CASSDTRTDTQYF; cdr3_nt: TGTGCCAGCTCGGACACTCGCACAGATACGCAGTATTTT
v_call: TRBV6-5; j_call: TRBJ1-4; d_call: TRBD1; clone_size: -; cdr3_aa: CASSPTGGTNEKLFF; cdr3_nt: TGTGCCAGCAGTCCGACAGGGGGAACTAATGAAAAACTGTTTTTT